The rows below give T cell receptor beta chains drawn from one sample of a study of blood T cell repertoires in COVID-19. Using immunoSEQ multiplex PCR, the repertoire was profiled, and TCRdb retains in-frame clones only, with some absent. The table shows more than 65,000 clones, with more than 70% occurring only once. Sequenced sample: peripheral blood. All receptors derive from a woman aged 55-75 years with acute or convalescent COVID-19. Each CDR3 is given with its conserved first and last residue. Fields, in order: J gene, V gene, CDR3 protein.

j_gene: TRBJ1-6
v_gene: TRBV20-1
CDR3aa: CSASEGQGYSPLHF

j_gene: TRBJ2-7
v_gene: TRBV5-1
CDR3aa: CASSLESGQTYEQYF

j_gene: TRBJ2-3
v_gene: TRBV5-5
CDR3aa: CASSLGLRGDTQYF

j_gene: TRBJ1-1
v_gene: TRBV9
CDR3aa: CASSESPNTEAFF

j_gene: TRBJ2-5
v_gene: TRBV19
CDR3aa: CASRAQGFGETQYF

j_gene: TRBJ1-1
v_gene: TRBV29-1
CDR3aa: CSVAAGWGMNTEAFF

j_gene: TRBJ1-2
v_gene: TRBV7-9
CDR3aa: CASSSHGTETGYGYTF

j_gene: TRBJ1-2
v_gene: TRBV19
CDR3aa: CASRSGSREDGYTF

j_gene: TRBJ2-7
v_gene: TRBV29-1
CDR3aa: CSVRDRSAGNEQYF

j_gene: TRBJ1-1
v_gene: TRBV5-1
CDR3aa: CASSLRGRTEAFF

j_gene: TRBJ1-2
v_gene: TRBV4-2
CDR3aa: CASSPSTGANYGYTF

j_gene: TRBJ2-1
v_gene: TRBV7-8
CDR3aa: CASSLDEPLSYNEQFF

j_gene: TRBJ2-1
v_gene: TRBV19
CDR3aa: CASSIWTGPQNEQFF

j_gene: TRBJ1-6
v_gene: TRBV9
CDR3aa: CASSVEPGARNNSPLHF

j_gene: TRBJ1-2
v_gene: TRBV27
CDR3aa: CASRTESASYGYTF

j_gene: TRBJ1-5
v_gene: TRBV4-1
CDR3aa: CASSQGRLSNQPQHF

j_gene: TRBJ2-7
v_gene: TRBV5-1
CDR3aa: CASSLHYEQYF

j_gene: TRBJ2-7
v_gene: TRBV13
CDR3aa: CASSKDRNYEQYF

j_gene: TRBJ2-4
v_gene: TRBV12-3/TRBV12-4
CDR3aa: CASSFVADIQYF

j_gene: TRBJ2-7
v_gene: TRBV12-3/TRBV12-4
CDR3aa: CASSFTRYEQYF

j_gene: TRBJ2-2
v_gene: TRBV30
CDR3aa: CAWNPGGTGIGELFF

j_gene: TRBJ1-3
v_gene: TRBV10-3
CDR3aa: CAISVGGNSGNTIYF

j_gene: TRBJ2-3
v_gene: TRBV29-1
CDR3aa: CSVKGYRDADTQYF

j_gene: TRBJ2-7
v_gene: TRBV5-4
CDR3aa: CASSLFGGGEQYF

j_gene: TRBJ1-4
v_gene: TRBV5-1
CDR3aa: CASSSGTGSVEKLFF

j_gene: TRBJ1-2
v_gene: TRBV3-1/TRBV3-2
CDR3aa: CASSQGQGGYTF

j_gene: TRBJ2-2
v_gene: TRBV12-3/TRBV12-4
CDR3aa: CASSPYTGELFF

j_gene: TRBJ2-5
v_gene: TRBV9
CDR3aa: CASSVEVQETQYF

j_gene: TRBJ1-4
v_gene: TRBV2
CDR3aa: CASESRGSEKLFF

j_gene: TRBJ1-4
v_gene: TRBV9
CDR3aa: CASARGQANEKLFF

j_gene: TRBJ2-1
v_gene: TRBV7-9
CDR3aa: CASSRDNLEFF

j_gene: TRBJ2-5
v_gene: TRBV7-2
CDR3aa: CASSLDRTAQETQYF

j_gene: TRBJ2-1
v_gene: TRBV6-2/TRBV6-3
CDR3aa: CASSKTSGGARFEQFF

j_gene: TRBJ2-7
v_gene: TRBV6-5
CDR3aa: CASTSGSPYEQYF

j_gene: TRBJ2-7
v_gene: TRBV29-1
CDR3aa: CSVQGNSYEQYF

j_gene: TRBJ1-2
v_gene: TRBV6-5
CDR3aa: CASSYGTAQNYGYTF

j_gene: TRBJ2-5
v_gene: TRBV21-1
CDR3aa: CASSKEEGGKTQYF

j_gene: TRBJ2-3
v_gene: TRBV6-4
CDR3aa: CASSPTSGGAGTDTQYF

j_gene: TRBJ2-5
v_gene: TRBV18
CDR3aa: CASSPPDSGKTQYF

j_gene: TRBJ2-7
v_gene: TRBV5-5
CDR3aa: CASSLDQGRAAGYEQYF

j_gene: TRBJ2-5
v_gene: TRBV7-2
CDR3aa: CASSRDRRQETQYF

j_gene: TRBJ1-1
v_gene: TRBV29-1
CDR3aa: CSVEGNRDTEAFF

j_gene: TRBJ2-3
v_gene: TRBV10-3
CDR3aa: CAISEGRGATDTQYF

j_gene: TRBJ2-3
v_gene: TRBV7-3
CDR3aa: CASSLNEGSTDTQYF

j_gene: TRBJ1-1
v_gene: TRBV18
CDR3aa: CASSPPGAGTEAFF

j_gene: TRBJ1-3
v_gene: TRBV4-2
CDR3aa: CASSQEEGSGNTIYF